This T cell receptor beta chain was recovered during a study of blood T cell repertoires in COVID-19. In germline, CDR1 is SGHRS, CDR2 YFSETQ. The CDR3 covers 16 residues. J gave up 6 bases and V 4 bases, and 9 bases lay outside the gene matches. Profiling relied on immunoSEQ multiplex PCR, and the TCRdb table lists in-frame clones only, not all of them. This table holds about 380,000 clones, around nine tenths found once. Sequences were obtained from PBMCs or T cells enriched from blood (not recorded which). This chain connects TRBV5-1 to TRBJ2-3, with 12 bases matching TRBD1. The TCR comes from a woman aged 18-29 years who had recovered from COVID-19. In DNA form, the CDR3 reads TGCGCCAGCAGCAGGAGGGGACAGGGGGCGGATGATACGCAGTATTTT. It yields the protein CASSRRGQGADDTQYF.